The present TCR beta chain was sequenced within a study of blood T cell repertoires in COVID-19. This clone was counted a single time. Clones were sequenced by immunoSEQ multiplex PCR, and TCRdb holds only the in-frame ones, with some missing. The sample consists of over 200,000 clones, 70% to 90% of them appearing once. The CDR3 sequence is 15 residues long. Per the germline V gene, CDR1 is SGHRS and CDR2 is YFSETQ. The germline V and J ends were trimmed by 6 bases and 4 bases, with 18 bases remaining between them. The chain has TRBV5-1 and TRBJ2-3; D is perhaps TRBD2 (7 bases). The sequence was obtained from a man under 40 who had recovered from COVID-19. The source material was PBMCs or T cells enriched from blood (not recorded which). CDR3 amino acids: CASKLLGGGADTQYF. The CDR3 region has the DNA TGCGCCAGCAAGCTCCTGGGAGGGGGGGCAGATACGCAGTATTTT. Looking up the rest from reference TRBV5-1 and TRBJ2-3 gives the full variable domain: KAGVTQTPRYLIKTRGQQVTLSCSPISGHRSVSWYQQTPGQGLQFLFEYFSETQRNKGNFPGRFSGRQFSNSRSEMNVSTLELGDSALYLCASKLLGGGADTQYFGPGTRLTVL.